Listed below are T cell receptor beta chains from one sample, sequenced in a study of chemoradiotherapy in HPV16-positive cancers. Profiling relied on immunoSEQ multiplex PCR, and the TCRdb table lists in-frame clones only, not all of them. The repertoire consists of approximately 5,000 clones, with approximately 82% occurring once and the leading ten covering over 9%. The source material was tumor tissue, sampled from a patient who underwent chemoradiotherapy. These receptors were taken from a human donor with HPV-associated anogenital cancer. Each CDR3 is given without its conserved first and last residue. A row's size may be missing; if present it is once, few, many or a size class.

clone_size: -
cdr3_length: 13
v_call: TRBV7-2
cdr3_aa: ASSPEKWLNTEAF

clone_size: -
cdr3_length: 16
v_call: TRBV2
cdr3_aa: ASSDLAGGFRNSYEQY

clone_size: once
cdr3_length: 12
v_call: TRBV29-1
cdr3_aa: SVSRLRGNTEAF

clone_size: -
cdr3_length: 13
v_call: TRBV11-2
cdr3_aa: ASSLVNEGVTTQY

clone_size: -
cdr3_length: 11
v_call: TRBV18
cdr3_aa: ASSRGTNSPLH

clone_size: -
cdr3_length: 10
v_call: TRBV5-6
cdr3_aa: ASSPFTDTQY

clone_size: few
cdr3_length: 11
v_call: TRBV5-6
cdr3_aa: ASSLDWGGGYT

clone_size: -
cdr3_length: 13
v_call: TRBV18
cdr3_aa: ASSPLGQPNTEAF

clone_size: -
cdr3_length: 13
v_call: TRBV14
cdr3_aa: ASSHSGTRLYEQY

clone_size: -
cdr3_length: 15
v_call: TRBV7-7
cdr3_aa: ASSPRSGTGSDNEQF